These 30 T cell receptor beta chains were all obtained from the same sample, sequenced in a study of post-analysis software for immune sequencing data. Study-wide findings and caveats: Among five TRBV segments more frequent in patients than controls were TRBV5-6, TRBV5-1 and TRBV20-1.

The authors incorporated unique molecular identifiers into the TCR beta cDNA libraries. TCRdb reanalysed the PCR reads using MiXCR and keeps one entry per CDR3 protein. The sample lists about 560,000 distinct CDR3 sequences, 40% to 50% seen once, with more than 1.5% in the top ten. Antigen specificity for these receptors is unknown. Sequencing input: blood. The receptors shown here come from a girl aged 5 to 17 with multiple sclerosis.

On this clonotype: A read error may account for a junction end that differs from germline. This chain uses TRBV3-1 with TRBJ1-2; TRBD1 is a possible D gene (5 bases). The CDR3 has 14 amino acids. In germline, CDR1 is LGHDT, CDR2 YNNKEL (reference sequence). CDR3 nucleotide sequence: TGTGCCAACAGCCAACAGGCGACTAGCTATGGCTACACCTTC. This encodes CANSQQATSYGYTF.

The chain couples TRBV4-1 to TRBJ1-2; a possible D gene is TRBD1 (5 bases). The CDR3 spans 16 residues. In germline, CDR1 is MGHRA, CDR2 YSYEKL. Deletions cut 1 base from V and 7 bases from J, with 19 bases between. CDR3 in amino acids: CASSQARDLVRSGYTF. The CDR3 DNA sequence: TGCGCCAGCAGCCAAGCCCGGGACTTAGTAAGGAGTGGCTACACCTTC.

This clonotype came up once. This sequence joins TRBV6-1 and TRBJ2-5; D uncertain. The J call is in doubt because the DNA end fits TRBJ2-7 better. The CDR3 consists of 13 residues. Germline V gene data show CDR1 as MNHNS and CDR2 as SASEGT. CDR3 sequence (DNA): TGTGCCAGCCGTCTCGGGTTCTCCTACGAGCAGTACTTC. Its protein is CASRLGFSYEQYF.

This clonotype was seen more than once but under ten times. This chain joins TRBV27 and TRBJ2-7; D gene unclear. Trimming cost V 0 bases and J 2 bases, with 8 bases left between them. CDR1 and CDR2 from the germline V gene are MNHEY and SMNVEV (reference sequence). CDR3 length: 14 amino acids. The CDR3: CASSLSLRAYEQYF. The CDR3 DNA is TGTGCCAGCAGTTTATCGCTCCGGGCCTACGAGCAGTACTTC.

The rearrangement links TRBV12-3 or TRBV12-4 to TRBJ1-6; D is undetermined. The CDR3 is 16 residues long. V was cut by 1 base and J by 5 bases, with 12 bases left in between. The CDR3 region has the DNA TGTGCCAGCAGTTTAGACCCTCAAAGGGATAATTCACCCCTCCACTTT. Translated: CASSLDPQRDNSPLHF.

The genes are TRBV12-3 or TRBV12-4 and TRBJ2-3; D ambiguous. The CDR3 spans 14 residues. The V gene lost 1 base and the J gene lost 2 bases, with 7 bases spanning the gap. This chain's CDR3 is CASSLVGDTDTQYF. The CDR3 nucleotides are TGTGCCAGCAGTTTAGTAGGAGACACAGATACGCAGTATTTT.

With regard to this clonotype: A much more abundant neighbour one base away suggests this may be a read error. The CDR3 DNA reads TGTGCCAGCACTAAAAGCGGGGTAACTTTCACAGATACGCGGTATTTT. Encoded protein: CASTKSGVTFTDTRYF. This chain joins TRBV27 and TRBJ2-3; 7 nucleotides line up with TRBD2. This CDR3 has 16 amino acids. The germline gives CDR1 MNHEY, CDR2 SMNVEV (reference sequence).

The rearrangement uses TRBV2 and TRBJ2-5, with TRBD1 identical over 7 bases. Germline CDR1 SNHLY, CDR2 FYNNEI. CDR3 size: 13 residues. J was trimmed by 1 base and V by 8 bases; bases with no gene match: 4. CDR3 sequence reads: CASGGQIQETQYF. The CDR3 region has the DNA TGTGCCAGCGGGGGACAGATCCAAGAGACCCAGTACTTC.

The chain links TRBV7-8 to TRBJ2-1, with no clear D. The germline CDR1 and CDR2 sequences are SGHVS and FQNEAQ. The V gene lost 3 bases and the J gene lost 1 base, with 10 bases spanning the gap. The CDR3 totals 15 residues. The CDR3 sequence is CASSLPRHSYNEQFF. The CDR3 DNA sequence: TGTGCCAGCAGCTTGCCCAGACATTCCTACAATGAGCAGTTCTTC.

A few counts support this clonotype. The genes are TRBV27 and TRBJ1-6; the match to TRBD1 covers 8 bases. Germline CDR1 reads MNHEY; CDR2 reads SMNVEV (reference sequence). The CDR3 sequence is 14 residues long. Losses at the gene ends were 11 bases for V and 10 bases for J; bases not matched to a gene: 13. CDR3 loop: CASSLTGGWSPLHF. CDR3 nucleotides: TGTGCCTCCTCTCTCACAGGGGGTTGGTCACCCCTCCACTTT.

The chain links TRBV7-6 to TRBJ2-7, with D perhaps TRBD1 (5 bases). Trimming removed 1 base from V and 0 bases from J, with 10 bases in between. The germline V gene has CDR1 SGHVS and CDR2 FNYEAQ. The CDR3 is made up of 15 amino acids. CDR3 bases: TGTGCCAGCAGCTTAGGAGCGACAGACTCCTACGAGCAGTACTTC. Translated, it gives CASSLGATDSYEQYF.

Only a few counts were recorded for this clonotype. The J gene is TRBJ2-7, the V gene TRBV10-3; the match to TRBD1 covers 12 bases. The CDR3 length is 16 residues. CDR1 and CDR2 from the germline V gene are ENHRY and SYGVKD. V was clipped by 0 bases and J by 4 bases; unmatched bases: 4. The CDR3 nucleotides read TGTGCCATCAGTGAGTCGGGGACAGGGGGCGCATACGAGCAGTACTTC. It is translated as CAISESGTGGAYEQYF.

CDR3 DNA sequence: TGCGCCAGCAGCTCCAGGGGGCAAACAGATACGCAGTATTTT. This encodes CASSSRGQTDTQYF. The genes are TRBV5-1 and TRBJ2-3; 8 bases align to TRBD1. The CDR3 is 14 amino acids. CDR1 SGHRS and CDR2 YFSETQ come from the germline V gene. V lost 3 bases, J lost 3 bases, and 3 bases stayed unmatched. The complete variable domain, with remaining parts taken from reference TRBV5-1 and TRBJ2-3, reads KAGVTQTPRYLIKTRGQQVTLSCSPISGHRSVSWYQQTPGQGLQFLFEYFSETQRNKGNFPGRFSGRQFSNSRSEMNVSTLELGDSALYLCASSSRGQTDTQYFGPGTRLTVL.

The chain recombines TRBV6-4 with TRBJ2-5, with TRBD2 identical over 7 bases. V was clipped by 0 bases and J by 2 bases; unmatched bases: 3. This CDR3 is built from 15 residues. The germline CDR1 and CDR2 sequences are MRHNA and SNTAGT. CDR3 coding DNA: TGTGCCAGCAGTGACTCTTCCGGGGGGCAAGAGACCCAGTACTTC. The encoded protein is CASSDSSGGQETQYF.

As for this clonotype: The junction does not match germline at one end; this may be a read error. The V gene is TRBV7-7, the J gene TRBJ2-4, with 10 bases aligning to TRBD1. The CDR3 is 13 residues long. CDR1 and CDR2 (germline): SSHAT, FNYEAQ (reference sequence). This CDR3 is CASSADRGDEQYF. CDR3 nucleotide sequence: TGTGCTAGCAGCGCGGACAGGGGGGATGAGCAGTACTTC.

The rearrangement uses TRBV12-3 or TRBV12-4 and TRBJ2-3; tentatively, D is TRBD1 (7 bases). Trimming pared 4 bases from V and 3 bases from J, leaving 23 bases between. CDR3 length equals 18 residues. The CDR3 protein is CASSSSRQGLLVTDTQYF. For the CDR3, the DNA is TGTGCCAGCAGTTCCTCCCGACAGGGACTTCTGGTAACAGATACGCAGTATTTT.

There are a few counts of this clonotype. The genes are TRBV12-3 or TRBV12-4 and TRBJ1-2; D might be TRBD1 (5 bases). Trimming stripped 9 bases from V and 5 bases from J, with 10 bases between. The CDR3 is 11 residues long. The DNA of the CDR3 is TGTGCCAGTAGCAGGGCTTATGGCTACACCTTC. Its protein is CASSRAYGYTF.

The chain couples TRBV7-9 to TRBJ2-1; D is perhaps TRBD1 (5 bases). The V and J ends lost 3 bases and 2 bases respectively, with 20 bases between them. The CDR3 covers 18 residues. In germline, CDR1 is SEHNR, CDR2 FQNEAQ (reference sequence). CDR3 bases: TGTGCCAGCAGCTTTACCGAACGTAGGACACCTACCTACAATGAGCAGTTCTTC. It specifies CASSFTERRTPTYNEQFF.

The V call is TRBV20-1, the J call TRBJ2-1; TRBD2 agrees at 8 bases. J gave up 4 bases and V 5 bases, and 4 bases lay outside the gene matches. The V gene's germline CDR1 is DFQATT and CDR2 SNEGSKA (reference sequence). The CDR3 totals 13 residues. The CDR3 sequence: CSAPGTRYNEQFF. In DNA, the CDR3 is TGCAGTGCTCCCGGGACTAGATACAATGAGCAGTTCTTC.

The sample holds many counts of this clonotype. The chain recombines TRBV12-3 or TRBV12-4 with TRBJ2-1; D is possibly TRBD2 (5 bases). The V and J ends lost 8 bases and 3 bases respectively, with 8 bases between them. The CDR3 contains 12 residues. Here the CDR3 DNA reads TGTGCCAGCGGTCGGGGCTACAATGAGCAGTTCTTC. Translation: CASGRGYNEQFF.

In its sample, this clonotype was seen a few times. The CDR3 reads CSVEMLGYSETQYF. Written as DNA, the CDR3 is TGCAGCGTTGAAATGTTAGGATACTCGGAGACCCAGTACTTC. The J gene is TRBJ2-5, the V gene TRBV29-1; D is undetermined. V dropped 2 bases and J dropped 5 bases, with 15 bases sitting between them. Germline V gives CDR1 SQVTM, CDR2 ANQGSEA. The CDR3 length is 14 residues. Full variable domain (rest looked up from reference TRBV29-1 and TRBJ2-5): SAVISQKPSRDICQRGTSLTIQCQVDSQVTMMFWYRQQPGQSLTLIATANQGSEATYESGFVIDKFPISRPNLTFSTLTVSNMSPEDSSIYLCSVEMLGYSETQYFGPGTRLLVL.

V is TRBV4-2 and J is TRBJ2-7; 8 bases are shared with TRBD1. The CDR3 is 15 amino acids. The germline V gene has CDR1 LGHNA and CDR2 YNFKEQ. After removal of 1 base from V and 7 bases from J, the junction contained 9 bases not matched to a gene. The CDR3 spells CASSQVSAGGEEQYF. CDR3 sequence (DNA): TGTGCCAGCAGCCAAGTGTCGGCAGGGGGCGAGGAGCAGTACTTC.

This clonotype showed up just once. This chain uses TRBV20-1 with TRBJ2-3; 9 nucleotides line up with TRBD2. Germline V lookup: CDR1 DFQATT, CDR2 SNEGSKA (reference sequence). Germline trimming cut 5 bases from V and 1 base from J; bases unmatched to any gene: 19. This CDR3 contains 19 residues. CDR3 in DNA: TGCAGTGCTGCTACCGGACTAGCGAGAGGGCCGTTGGGCACAGATACGCAGTATTTT. Protein sequence: CSAATGLARGPLGTDTQYF.

This clonotype was detected only a few times. The rearrangement uses TRBV6-2 or TRBV6-3 and TRBJ2-5; D is possibly TRBD1 or TRBD2 (7 bases each). The CDR3 is 16 residues long. Trimming left V 1 base short and J 5 bases short, with 17 bases between. Germline loops: CDR1 MNHEY, CDR2 SVGEGT. The DNA of the CDR3 is TGTGCCAGCAGTTACTGGGCAGGGGGGGTAGAGGAGACCCAGTACTTC. Translated, it gives CASSYWAGGVEETQYF.

The V call is TRBV28, the J call TRBJ1-2; 7 nucleotides align to TRBD1. CDR1 and CDR2 from the germline V gene are MDHEN and SYDVKM. CDR3 length equals 13 residues. Unmatched junction bases numbered 9, after V lost 7 bases and J lost 7 bases. Here the CDR3 DNA reads TGTGCCAGCACTTCAACAGGGGCGGGTGGCTACACCTTC. Translation: CASTSTGAGGYTF.

The genes are TRBV9 and TRBJ1-2; the D gene is possibly TRBD1 (5 bases). Germline V CDR1 and CDR2: SGDLS, YYNGEE. The germline V and J ends were trimmed by 0 bases and 8 bases, with 17 bases remaining between them. This CDR3 spans 15 amino acids. The CDR3 region is CASSVETRASMGYTF. The CDR3 region has the DNA TGTGCCAGCAGCGTAGAAACCAGGGCCTCTATGGGCTACACCTTC.

This clonotype was seen only a few times. The chain couples TRBV20-1 to TRBJ2-7; 8 bases line up with TRBD2. The CDR3 runs to 12 residues. Trimming at V came to 3 bases and at J to 5 bases, leaving 3 bases not matched to a gene. CDR1 DFQATT and CDR2 SNEGSKA come from the germline V gene (reference sequence). Here the CDR3 reads CSASGGADEQYF. In DNA form, the CDR3 reads TGCAGTGCTAGCGGGGGGGCCGACGAGCAGTACTTC.

The chain employs TRBV3-1 and TRBJ1-2; D is undetermined. Trimming stripped 5 bases from V and 0 bases from J, with 10 bases between. This CDR3 contains 14 residues. Germline assignment: CDR1 LGHDT and CDR2 YNNKEL (reference sequence). CDR3 nucleotides: TGTGCCAGCAGCTCTGCGGGAGCTAACTATGGCTACACCTTC. As protein: CASSSAGANYGYTF.

The chain has TRBV2 and TRBJ2-1; D is ambiguous. Germline assignment: CDR1 SNHLY and CDR2 FYNNEI. Trimming shortened V by 4 bases and J by 7 bases, and 5 bases separated the two germline ends. CDR3 length equals 11 residues. Here the CDR3 reads CASSVINEQFF. DNA for the CDR3: TGTGCCAGCAGTGTTATAAATGAGCAGTTCTTC. The variable domain in full, completed from reference TRBV2 and TRBJ2-1, reads EPEVTQTPSHQVTQMGQEVILRCVPISNHLYFYWYRQILGQKVEFLVSFYNNEISEKSEIFDDQFSVERPDGSNFTLKIRSTKLEDSAMYFCASSVINEQFFGPGTRLTVL.

This clonotype turned up a few times. The chain is built from TRBV10-2 and TRBJ2-1; perhaps TRBD2 as D (6 bases). CDR1 and CDR2 (germline): WSHSY, SAAADI. V gave up 5 bases and J gave up 13 bases, with 12 bases separating them. The CDR3 loop spans 11 amino acids. CDR3 DNA: TGCGCCAGCAGTTCGGGACTCCCCCAGTTCTTC. Translation gives CASSSGLPQFF.